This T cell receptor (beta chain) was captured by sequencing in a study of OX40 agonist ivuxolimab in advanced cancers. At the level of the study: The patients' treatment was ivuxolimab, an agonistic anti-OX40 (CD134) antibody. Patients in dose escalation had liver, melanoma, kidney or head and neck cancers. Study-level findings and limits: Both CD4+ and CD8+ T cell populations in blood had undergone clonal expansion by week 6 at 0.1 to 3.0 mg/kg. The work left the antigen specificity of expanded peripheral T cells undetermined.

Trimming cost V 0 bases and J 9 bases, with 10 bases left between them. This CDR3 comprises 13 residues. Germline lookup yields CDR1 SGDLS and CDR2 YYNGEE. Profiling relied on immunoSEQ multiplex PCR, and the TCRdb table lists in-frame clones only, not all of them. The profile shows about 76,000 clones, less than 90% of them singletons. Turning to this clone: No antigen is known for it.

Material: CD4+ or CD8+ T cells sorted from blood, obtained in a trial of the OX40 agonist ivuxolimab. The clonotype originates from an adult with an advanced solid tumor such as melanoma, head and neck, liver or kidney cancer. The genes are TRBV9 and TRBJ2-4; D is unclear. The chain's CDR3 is CASSVASDGIQYF. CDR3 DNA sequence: TGTGCCAGCAGCGTAGCCTCGGACGGCATTCAGTACTTC.